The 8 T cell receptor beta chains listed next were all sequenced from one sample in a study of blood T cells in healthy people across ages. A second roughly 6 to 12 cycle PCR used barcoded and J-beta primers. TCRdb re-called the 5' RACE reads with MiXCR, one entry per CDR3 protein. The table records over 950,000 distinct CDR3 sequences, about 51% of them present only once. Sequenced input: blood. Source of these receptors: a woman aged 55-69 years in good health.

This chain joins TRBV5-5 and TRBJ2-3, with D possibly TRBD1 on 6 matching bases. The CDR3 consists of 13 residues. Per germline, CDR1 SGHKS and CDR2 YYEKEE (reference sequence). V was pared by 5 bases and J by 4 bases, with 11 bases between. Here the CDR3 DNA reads TGTGCCAGCAGTTTCCAGGGGTCAGATACGCAGTATTTT. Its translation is CASSFQGSDTQYF.

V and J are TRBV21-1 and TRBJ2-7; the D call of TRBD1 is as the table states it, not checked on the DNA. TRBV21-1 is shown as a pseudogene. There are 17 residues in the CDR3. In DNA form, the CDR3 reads TGTGCCAGCAGCACCGCCGCCGCGGGACAGGGATCCTACGAGCAGTACTTC. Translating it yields CASSTAAAGQGSYEQYF.

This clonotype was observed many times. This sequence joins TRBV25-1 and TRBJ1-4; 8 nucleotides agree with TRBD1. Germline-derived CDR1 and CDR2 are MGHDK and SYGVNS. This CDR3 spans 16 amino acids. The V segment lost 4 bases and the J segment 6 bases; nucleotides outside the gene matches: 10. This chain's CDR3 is CASSGHSGTGDEKLFF. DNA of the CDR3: TGTGCCAGCAGTGGTCACTCCGGGACAGGAGATGAAAAACTGTTTTTT.

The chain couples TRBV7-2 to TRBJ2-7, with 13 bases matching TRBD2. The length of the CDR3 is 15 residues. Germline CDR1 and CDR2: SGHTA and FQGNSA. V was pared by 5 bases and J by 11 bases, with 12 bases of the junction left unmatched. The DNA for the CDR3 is TGTGCCAGCAGCCCGGGGACTAGCGGGAAACCCCGCGAGTACTTC. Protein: CASSPGTSGKPREYF.

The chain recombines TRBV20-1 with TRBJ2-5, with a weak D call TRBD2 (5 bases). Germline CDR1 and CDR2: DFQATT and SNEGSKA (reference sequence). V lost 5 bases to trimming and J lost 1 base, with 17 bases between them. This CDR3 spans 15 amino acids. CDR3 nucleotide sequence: TGCAGTGCTGAAGGGCGGAGCCGGGGCCAAGAGACCCAGTACTTC. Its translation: CSAEGRSRGQETQYF.

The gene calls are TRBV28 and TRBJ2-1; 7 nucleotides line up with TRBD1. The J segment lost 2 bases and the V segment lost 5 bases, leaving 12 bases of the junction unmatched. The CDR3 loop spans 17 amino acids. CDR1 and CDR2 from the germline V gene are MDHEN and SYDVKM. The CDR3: CASSPETGTATYNEQFF. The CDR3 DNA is TGTGCCAGCAGTCCCGAAACCGGGACAGCTACCTACAATGAGCAGTTCTTC.

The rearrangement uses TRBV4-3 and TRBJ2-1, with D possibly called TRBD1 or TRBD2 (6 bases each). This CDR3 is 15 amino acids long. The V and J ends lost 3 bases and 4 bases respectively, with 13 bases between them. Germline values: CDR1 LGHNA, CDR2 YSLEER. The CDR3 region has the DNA TGCGCCAGCAGCCAGATGGGGGGCTCGTACAATGAGCAGTTCTTC. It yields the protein CASSQMGGSYNEQFF.

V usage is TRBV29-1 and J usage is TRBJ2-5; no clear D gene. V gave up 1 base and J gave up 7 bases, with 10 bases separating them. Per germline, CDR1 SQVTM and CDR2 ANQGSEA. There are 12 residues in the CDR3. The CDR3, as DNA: TGCAGCGTTGAAGGGAGCCTACCGACCCAGTACTTC. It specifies CSVEGSLPTQYF.